This T cell receptor beta chain was obtained from a study of cytomegalovirus exposure and HLA in healthy donors. PCR employed 60 Vbeta and 13 Jbeta primers. Clones were sequenced by immunoSEQ multiplex PCR, and TCRdb holds only the in-frame ones, with some missing. The sample holds about 150,000 clones, about 85% seen once. This clone was observed a handful of times. The sample was PBMCs. The receptor's source is a woman younger than 35 in good health and CMV-seronegative.

Here the CDR3 DNA reads TGTGCCAGCAGTTTTCGCGGGAGACTTCATTACGAGCAGTACTTC. Translating it yields CASSFRGRLHYEQYF. The V call is TRBV27, the J call TRBJ2-7; 7 positions match TRBD2. This CDR3 is built from 15 residues. The germline CDR1 and CDR2 sequences are MNHEY and SMNVEV (reference sequence). Unmatched junction bases numbered 9, after V lost 3 bases and J lost 4 bases.